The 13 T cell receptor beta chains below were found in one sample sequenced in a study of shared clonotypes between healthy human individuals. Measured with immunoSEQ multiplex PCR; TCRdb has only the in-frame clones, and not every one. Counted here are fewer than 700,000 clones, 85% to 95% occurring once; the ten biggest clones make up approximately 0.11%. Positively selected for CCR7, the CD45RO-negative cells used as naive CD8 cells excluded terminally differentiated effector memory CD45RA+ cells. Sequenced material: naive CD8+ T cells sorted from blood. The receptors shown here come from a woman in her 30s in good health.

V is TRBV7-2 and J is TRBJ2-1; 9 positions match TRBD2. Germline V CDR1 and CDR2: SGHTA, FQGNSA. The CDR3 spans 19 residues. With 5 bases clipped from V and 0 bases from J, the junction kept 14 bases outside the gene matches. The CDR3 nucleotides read TGTGCCAGCAGCCCGGGGTCGGTGCTAGCGGGAATCTCCTACAATGAGCAGTTCTTC. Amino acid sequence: CASSPGSVLAGISYNEQFF.

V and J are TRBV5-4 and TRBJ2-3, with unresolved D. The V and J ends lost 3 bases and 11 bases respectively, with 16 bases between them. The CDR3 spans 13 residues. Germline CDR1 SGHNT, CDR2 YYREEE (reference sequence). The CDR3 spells CASSSHSQLEQYF. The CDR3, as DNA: TGTGCCAGCAGCTCCCATAGCCAGCTGGAGCAGTATTTT.

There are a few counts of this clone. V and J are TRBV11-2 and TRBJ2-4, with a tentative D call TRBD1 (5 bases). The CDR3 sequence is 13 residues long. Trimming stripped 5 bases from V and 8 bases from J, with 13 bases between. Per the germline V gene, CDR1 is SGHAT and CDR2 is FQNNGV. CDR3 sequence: CASSGQGRDIQYF. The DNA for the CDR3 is TGTGCCAGCAGCGGCCAGGGAAGGGACATTCAGTACTTC.

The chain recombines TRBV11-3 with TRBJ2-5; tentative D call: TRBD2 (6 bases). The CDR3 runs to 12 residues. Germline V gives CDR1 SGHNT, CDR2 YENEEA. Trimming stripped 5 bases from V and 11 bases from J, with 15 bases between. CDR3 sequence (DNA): TGTGCCAGCAGCCCCGGGACTGGACGGCAGTACTTC. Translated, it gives CASSPGTGRQYF.

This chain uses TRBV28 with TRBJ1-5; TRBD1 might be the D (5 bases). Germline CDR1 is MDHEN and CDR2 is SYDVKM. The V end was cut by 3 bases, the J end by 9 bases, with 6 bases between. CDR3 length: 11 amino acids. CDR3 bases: TGTGCCAGCAGTTTGGGGCCGCCCCAGCATTTT. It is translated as CASSLGPPQHF.

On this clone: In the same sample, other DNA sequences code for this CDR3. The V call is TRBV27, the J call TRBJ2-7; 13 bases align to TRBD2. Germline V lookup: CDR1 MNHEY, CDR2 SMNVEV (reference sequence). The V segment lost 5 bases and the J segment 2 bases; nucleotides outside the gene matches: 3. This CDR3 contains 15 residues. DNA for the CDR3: TGTGCCAGCAGTCACGGGACTAGCGGGACCTACGAGCAGTACTTC. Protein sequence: CASSHGTSGTYEQYF.

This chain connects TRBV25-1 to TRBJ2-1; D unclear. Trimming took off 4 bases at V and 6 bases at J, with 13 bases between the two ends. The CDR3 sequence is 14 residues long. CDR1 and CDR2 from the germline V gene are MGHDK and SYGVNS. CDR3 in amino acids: CASSVASAGNEQFF. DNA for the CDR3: TGTGCCAGCAGTGTCGCTAGTGCTGGCAATGAGCAGTTCTTC.

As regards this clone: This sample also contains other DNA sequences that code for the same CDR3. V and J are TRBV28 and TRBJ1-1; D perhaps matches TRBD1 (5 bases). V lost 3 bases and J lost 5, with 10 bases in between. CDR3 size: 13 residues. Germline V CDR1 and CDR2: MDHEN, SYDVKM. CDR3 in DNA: TGTGCCAGCAGTTTTCGGGGGGGTACTGAAGCTTTCTTT. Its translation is CASSFRGGTEAFF.

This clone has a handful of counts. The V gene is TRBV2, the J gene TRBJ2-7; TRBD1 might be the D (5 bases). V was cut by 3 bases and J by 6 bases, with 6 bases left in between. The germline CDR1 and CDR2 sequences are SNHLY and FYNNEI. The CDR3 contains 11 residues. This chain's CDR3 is CASSDRGEQYF. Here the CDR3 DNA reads TGTGCCAGCAGTGATAGGGGCGAGCAGTACTTC.

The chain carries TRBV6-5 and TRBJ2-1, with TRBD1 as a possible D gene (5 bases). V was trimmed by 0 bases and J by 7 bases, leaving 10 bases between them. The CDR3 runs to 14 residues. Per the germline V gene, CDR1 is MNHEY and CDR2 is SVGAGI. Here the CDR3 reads CASSYSDRNNEQFF. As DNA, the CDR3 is TGTGCCAGCAGTTACTCTGACAGAAATAATGAGCAGTTCTTC.

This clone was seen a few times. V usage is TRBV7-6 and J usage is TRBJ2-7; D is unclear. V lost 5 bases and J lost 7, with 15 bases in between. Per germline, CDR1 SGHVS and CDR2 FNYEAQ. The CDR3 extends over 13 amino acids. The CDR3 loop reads CASSLRSSREQYF. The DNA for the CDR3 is TGTGCCAGCAGCCTTCGGTCCTCCCGAGAGCAGTACTTC.

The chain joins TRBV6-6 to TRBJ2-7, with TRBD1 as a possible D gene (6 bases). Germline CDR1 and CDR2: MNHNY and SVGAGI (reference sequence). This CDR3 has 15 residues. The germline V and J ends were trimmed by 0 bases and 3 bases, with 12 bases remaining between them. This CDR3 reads CASSYSGRDIYEQYF. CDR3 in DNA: TGTGCCAGCAGTTACTCAGGACGGGACATCTACGAGCAGTACTTC.

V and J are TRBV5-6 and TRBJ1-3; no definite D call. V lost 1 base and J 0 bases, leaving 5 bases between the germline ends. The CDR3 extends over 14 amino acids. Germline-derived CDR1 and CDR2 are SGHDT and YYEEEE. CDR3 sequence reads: CASSLRSSGNTIYF. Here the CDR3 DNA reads TGTGCCAGCAGCTTGAGGAGCTCTGGAAACACCATATATTTT. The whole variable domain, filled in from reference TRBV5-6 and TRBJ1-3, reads DAGVTQSPTHLIKTRGQQVTLRCSPKSGHDTVSWYQQALGQGPQFIFQYYEEEERQRGNFPDRFSGHQFPNYSSELNVNALLLGDSALYLCASSLRSSGNTIYFGEGSWLTVV.